These 22 T cell receptor beta chains originate from one sample sequenced in a study of cytotoxic CD8 clonotypes in ibrutinib-treated CLL. Assay: immunoSEQ multiplex PCR; the TCRdb copy retains only in-frame clones and omits some. Here the sample spans some 200,000 clones, approximately 79% being singletons. The specimen was PBMCs, collected after 12 months of ibrutinib treatment. The receptors here all came from a human donor with chronic lymphocytic leukemia.

This chain connects TRBV15 to TRBJ2-4, with D possibly being TRBD1 (5 bases). Trimming cost V 3 bases and J 2 bases, with 17 bases left between them. In germline, CDR1 is LNHNV, CDR2 YYDKDF (reference sequence). This CDR3 contains 17 residues. The CDR3, as DNA: TGTGCCACCAGCAGGGGGCTCCTGGGTTTCACCAAAAACATTCAGTACTTC. Protein sequence: CATSRGLLGFTKNIQYF.

This chain links TRBV6-5 with TRBJ2-5; D remains ambiguous. V was shortened by 6 bases and J by 1 base, with 15 bases between the two germline ends. Germline lookup yields CDR1 MNHEY and CDR2 SVGAGI. CDR3 length: 15 residues. The CDR3 region has the DNA TGTGCCAGCAGCCCGCCACATGGACCCCAAGAGACCCAGTACTTC. Residues: CASSPPHGPQETQYF.

The DNA of the CDR3 is TGTGCCAGCAGCTCGTACCCCGGGACAGGGCATGACAATGAGCAGTTCTTC. Protein sequence: CASSSYPGTGHDNEQFF. This chain connects TRBV5-6 to TRBJ2-1, with TRBD1 matching over 9 bases. The CDR3 covers 17 residues. V shed 3 bases, J shed 5 bases, and the junction held 12 bases outside the gene matches. Germline CDR1 reads SGHDT; CDR2 reads YYEEEE. The entire variable domain, with the rest obtained from reference TRBV5-6 and TRBJ2-1, is as follows: DAGVTQSPTHLIKTRGQQVTLRCSPKSGHDTVSWYQQALGQGPQFIFQYYEEEERQRGNFPDRFSGHQFPNYSSELNVNALLLGDSALYLCASSSYPGTGHDNEQFFGPGTRLTVL.

The V and J genes are TRBV2 and TRBJ2-4; TRBD2 agrees at 7 bases. Looked up from germline, CDR1 is SNHLY and CDR2 is FYNNEI. This CDR3 region has 11 residues. The V segment lost 11 bases and the J segment 3 bases; nucleotides outside the gene matches: 1. The CDR3 DNA reads as TGTGCCGGGGGGGTCAAAAACATTCAGTACTTC. Protein: CAGGVKNIQYF.

The V call is TRBV7-8, the J call TRBJ1-1, with TRBD1 as a possible D gene (5 bases). Trimming cost V 4 bases and J 0 bases, with 9 bases left between them. CDR1 and CDR2 from the germline V gene are SGHVS and FQNEAQ. CDR3 length: 14 residues. CDR3 protein: CASSSTVMNTEAFF. The CDR3 DNA follows: TGTGCCAGCAGCTCGACAGTCATGAACACTGAAGCTTTCTTT.

This clone came up once. The rearrangement uses TRBV5-1 and TRBJ2-1; a possible D gene is TRBD2 (6 bases). Germline assignment: CDR1 SGHRS and CDR2 YFSETQ. V lost 4 bases and J lost 2, with 16 bases in between. CDR3 length: 16 residues. The CDR3 spells CASSPNYGSPYNEQFF. CDR3 sequence (DNA): TGCGCCAGCAGCCCCAACTACGGGAGTCCCTACAATGAGCAGTTCTTC.

The V gene is TRBV6-4, the J gene TRBJ2-1; possibly TRBD1 or TRBD2 for D (5 bases each). Looked up from germline, CDR1 is MRHNA and CDR2 is SNTAGT. This CDR3 region has 14 residues. V lost 10 bases to trimming and J lost 7 bases, with 20 bases between them. DNA of the CDR3: TGTGCCACCGCGAGGGGCGGAGATCGGAATGAGCAGTTCTTC. As protein: CATARGGDRNEQFF.

This chain links TRBV4-1 with TRBJ2-7, with 8 bases fitting TRBD1. This CDR3 spans 16 amino acids. The J segment lost 5 bases and the V segment lost 0 bases, leaving 9 bases of the junction unmatched. In germline, CDR1 is MGHRA, CDR2 YSYEKL. The CDR3 DNA follows: TGCGCCAGCAGCCAAGAGTGGGGGACAGGATGGGACGAGCAGTACTTC. This gives the protein CASSQEWGTGWDEQYF.

The J gene is TRBJ1-6, the V gene TRBV18; D call uncertain. V was pared by 3 bases and J by 5 bases, with 8 bases between. Germline V gene data show CDR1 as KGHSH and CDR2 as LQKENI. The CDR3 extends over 14 amino acids. CDR3 nucleotides: TGTGCCAGCTCACCTCTGATTAATAATTCACCCCTCCACTTT. It specifies CASSPLINNSPLHF.

This sequence joins TRBV28 and TRBJ1-4; D is undetermined. With 6 bases removed from V and 11 bases from J, the gap between germline ends came to 16 bases. This CDR3 spans 13 amino acids. CDR1 and CDR2 from the germline V gene are MDHEN and SYDVKM. For the CDR3, the DNA is TGTGCCAGCAGACCCGACCCTTTCGGTAAACTGTTTTTT. It specifies CASRPDPFGKLFF.

This clone occurred once. The chain combines TRBV27 with TRBJ2-2, with 9 bases identical to TRBD2. Looked up from germline, CDR1 is MNHEY and CDR2 is SMNVEV (reference sequence). The CDR3 is 18 residues long. Unmatched junction bases numbered 16, after V lost 5 bases and J lost 6 bases. DNA of the CDR3: TGTGCCAGCAGTCCCCTAATGAGCGCGGGAGGGATGTCCGGGGAGCTGTTTTTT. Protein sequence: CASSPLMSAGGMSGELFF.

This rearrangement joins TRBV5-6 to TRBJ2-5; D might be TRBD1 (8 bases). Trimming stripped 1 base from V and 3 bases from J, with 25 bases between. Germline V gene lookup returns CDR1 SGHDT and CDR2 YYEEEE. The CDR3 consists of 19 residues. The CDR3 loop is CASSLWAGGRGEWEETQYF. CDR3 bases: TGTGCCAGCAGCTTGTGGGCAGGGGGCCGGGGGGAATGGGAAGAGACCCAGTACTTC.

This clone was observed a handful of times. The chain carries TRBV5-1 and TRBJ1-2, with 7 bases that match TRBD1. The germline V gene has CDR1 SGHRS and CDR2 YFSETQ. Trimming removed 2 bases from V and 0 bases from J; junction bases left unmatched: 4. There are 15 residues in the CDR3. The CDR3 is CASSFGTAANYGYTF. In DNA form, the CDR3 reads TGCGCCAGCAGCTTTGGGACAGCCGCTAACTATGGCTACACCTTC. Full variable domain (missing parts from reference TRBV5-1 and TRBJ1-2): KAGVTQTPRYLIKTRGQQVTLSCSPISGHRSVSWYQQTPGQGLQFLFEYFSETQRNKGNFPGRFSGRQFSNSRSEMNVSTLELGDSALYLCASSFGTAANYGYTFGSGTRLTVV.

This sequence joins TRBV6-5 and TRBJ2-7; D possibly corresponds to TRBD2 (7 bases). Between the trimmed V and J ends, which lost 10 bases and 4 bases, there was a span of 20 bases. This CDR3 is built from 14 residues. Germline CDR1 is MNHEY and CDR2 is SVGAGI. The CDR3 nucleotides are TGTGCCACCCAGAGGGGGAGGGCCGCTTACGAGCAGTACTTC. It is translated as CATQRGRAAYEQYF.

This clone has more than one count but fewer than ten. The chain is built from TRBV9 and TRBJ2-7; D remains ambiguous. V was trimmed by 4 bases and J by 0 bases, leaving 11 bases between them. This CDR3 is 14 amino acids long. In germline, CDR1 is SGDLS, CDR2 YYNGEE. The CDR3 loop reads CASSSRTSSYEQYF. The CDR3 coding sequence is TGTGCCAGCAGCTCTCGAACGAGCTCCTACGAGCAGTACTTC.

The count of this clone is one. V and J are TRBV29-1 and TRBJ2-3; 12 bases match TRBD2. The CDR3 covers 15 residues. Germline-derived CDR1 and CDR2 are SQVTM and ANQGSEA. Trimming removed 4 bases from V and 0 bases from J; junction bases left unmatched: 2. The CDR3 loop reads CSVGLAGDSTDTQYF. The CDR3 DNA reads as TGCAGCGTTGGACTAGCGGGGGACAGCACAGATACGCAGTATTTT.

The chain carries TRBV5-1 and TRBJ2-5; TRBD1 matches 8 bases. This CDR3 is built from 16 residues. J lost 3 bases, V lost 0 bases, and 7 bases had no gene match. Germline-derived CDR1 and CDR2 are SGHRS and YFSETQ. The CDR3 protein is CASSLALGQGKETQYF. CDR3 DNA: TGCGCCAGCAGCTTGGCCTTAGGACAGGGAAAAGAGACCCAGTACTTC.

The chain is built from TRBV27 and TRBJ2-7; D unclear. V was shortened by 2 bases and J by 3 bases, with 8 bases between the two germline ends. This CDR3 is built from 13 residues. Germline assignment: CDR1 MNHEY and CDR2 SMNVEV (reference sequence). CDR3 sequence: CASSLKGYYEQYF. The CDR3 DNA follows: TGTGCCAGCAGTTTAAAAGGTTACTACGAGCAGTACTTC.

The chain couples TRBV27 to TRBJ2-1; no clear D. Trimming removed 3 bases at V and 0 bases at J, with 9 bases between. In germline, CDR1 is MNHEY, CDR2 SMNVEV (reference sequence). This CDR3 contains 15 residues. The CDR3 loop is CASSFSFSSYNEQFF. The CDR3 bases are TGTGCCAGCAGTTTTAGCTTCAGCTCCTACAATGAGCAGTTCTTC.

This chain joins TRBV12-1 and TRBJ1-3; the table's TRBD1 call for D was not verified on the DNA. TRBV12-1 counts as a pseudogene. The CDR3 spans 14 residues. This CDR3 is CASSRTGSRNTIYF. In DNA, the CDR3 is TGTGCCAGCTCCCGGACAGGGTCTAGAAACACCATATATTTT.

The sample holds a few counts of this clone. This chain uses TRBV5-1 with TRBJ1-1, with D unclear. Trimming shortened V by 0 bases and J by 1 base, and 4 bases separated the two germline ends. The CDR3 spans 13 residues. CDR1 is SGHRS and CDR2 is YFSETQ in the germline V gene. The CDR3, as DNA: TGCGCCAGCAGCTTGGAAGGGAACACTGAAGCTTTCTTT. Translating gives CASSLEGNTEAFF.

The sample holds a few counts of this clone. This chain links TRBV7-9 with TRBJ1-1; D is perhaps TRBD1 (6 bases). The CDR3 sequence is 12 residues long. CDR1 and CDR2 (germline): SEHNR, FQNEAQ (reference sequence). V was clipped by 4 bases and J by 10 bases, with 13 bases between them. This CDR3 is CASSSGQLRAFF. The CDR3 nucleotides read TGTGCCAGCAGCTCTGGACAGTTGAGAGCTTTCTTT.